This TCR beta chain emerged from a study of blood T cell repertoires in COVID-19. At the level of the study: The study drew acute and convalescent COVID-19 samples from the United States, Italy and Spain. T cells, B-cell-depleted T cells, or PBMCs provided the cDNA or gDNA that served as material.

Original processing notes: Estimated nucleated cell counts came from reference gene primer amplification. TCRdb's table, derived via immunoSEQ multiplex PCR, lists solely in-frame clones and lacks some. Clone size and the V and J calls come from that table; the DNA yielded D and trimming. The table lists 250,000 to 350,000 clones, roughly 90% of them singletons. Germline CDR1 is SGHTA and CDR2 is FQGNSA. The CDR3 contains 18 residues. V shed 3 bases, J shed 4 bases, and the junction held 14 bases outside the gene matches. The sequence came from a woman between 40 and 50 years old who had recovered from COVID-19. The chain couples TRBV7-2 to TRBJ2-2, with 7 nucleotides matching TRBD2. The source material was peripheral blood. The CDR3 reads CASSFTGAGPSGTGELFF. CDR3 DNA sequence: TGTGCCAGCAGCTTTACTGGAGCGGGACCGTCGGGCACCGGGGAGCTGTTTTTT.